These 4 T cell receptor beta chains were sequenced from one sample in a study of OX40 agonist ivuxolimab in advanced cancers. Receptor amplification or capture employed the immunoSEQ multiplex PCR assay. The clones in this table, taken by TCRdb from immuneACCESS, are in-frame only. Not every clone is retained; where verified, under half of the shortfall comes from an unresolved V gene, and the cause of the rest is unknown. This sample comprises 69,000 or so clones, around 88% of them detected only once. Less than 0.65% of the sample comes from the top ten. This specimen was CD4+ or CD8+ T cells sorted from blood, taken in a trial of the OX40 agonist ivuxolimab. The receptors here all came from an adult with an advanced solid tumor such as melanoma, head and neck, liver or kidney cancer.

The CDR3 protein is CASSPPAGSGNTIYF. The DNA of the CDR3 is TGTGCCAGCTCACCACCGGCAGGCTCTGGAAACACCATATATTTT. V and J are TRBV18 and TRBJ1-3, with D unresolved. Germline V CDR1 and CDR2: KGHSH, LQKENI. CDR3 length: 15 amino acids. V lost 0 bases to trimming and J lost 0 bases, with 6 bases between them.

This sequence joins TRBV30 and TRBJ1-4; D call uncertain. The V end lost 4 bases, the J end lost 4 bases, and 7 bases lay between the germline ends. The CDR3 runs 12 residues. Germline CDR1 and CDR2: GTSNPN and SVGIG (reference sequence). CDR3: CAWKGLNEKLFF. CDR3 bases: TGTGCCTGGAAGGGTCTTAATGAAAAACTGTTTTTT.

The chain combines TRBV7-9 with TRBJ1-2; 10 bases agree with TRBD1. Per the germline V gene, CDR1 is SEHNR and CDR2 is FQNEAQ (reference sequence). V lost 5 bases and J lost 3; bases outside the gene matches: 18. The CDR3 extends over 19 amino acids. CDR3 protein: CASSRLFPGQGNRDYGYTF. The CDR3 coding sequence is TGTGCCAGCAGCCGACTATTCCCGGGACAGGGGAATAGGGACTATGGCTACACCTTC.

This clone came up once. This sequence joins TRBV4-1 and TRBJ1-2, with 7 nucleotides matching TRBD1. The junction had 12 bases not matched to a gene; V was cut back by 6 bases and J by 8 bases. The CDR3 totals 14 residues. Germline V gene data show CDR1 as MGHRA and CDR2 as YSYEKL. The CDR3 spells CASSRPTGDRGYTF. CDR3 sequence (DNA): TGCGCCAGCAGTCGCCCAACAGGGGATCGGGGCTACACCTTC.